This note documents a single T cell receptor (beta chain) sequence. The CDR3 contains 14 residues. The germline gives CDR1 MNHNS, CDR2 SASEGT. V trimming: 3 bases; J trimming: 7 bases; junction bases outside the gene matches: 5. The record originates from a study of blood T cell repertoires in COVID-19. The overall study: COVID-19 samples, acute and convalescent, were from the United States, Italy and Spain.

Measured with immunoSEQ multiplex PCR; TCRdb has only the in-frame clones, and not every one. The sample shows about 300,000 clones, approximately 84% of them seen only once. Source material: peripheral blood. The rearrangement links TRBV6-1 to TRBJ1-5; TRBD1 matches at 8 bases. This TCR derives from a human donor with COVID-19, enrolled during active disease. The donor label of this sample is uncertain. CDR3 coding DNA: TGTGCCAGCAGTGAGGACAGGGACTGGCAGCCCCAGCATTTT. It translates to CASSEDRDWQPQHF.